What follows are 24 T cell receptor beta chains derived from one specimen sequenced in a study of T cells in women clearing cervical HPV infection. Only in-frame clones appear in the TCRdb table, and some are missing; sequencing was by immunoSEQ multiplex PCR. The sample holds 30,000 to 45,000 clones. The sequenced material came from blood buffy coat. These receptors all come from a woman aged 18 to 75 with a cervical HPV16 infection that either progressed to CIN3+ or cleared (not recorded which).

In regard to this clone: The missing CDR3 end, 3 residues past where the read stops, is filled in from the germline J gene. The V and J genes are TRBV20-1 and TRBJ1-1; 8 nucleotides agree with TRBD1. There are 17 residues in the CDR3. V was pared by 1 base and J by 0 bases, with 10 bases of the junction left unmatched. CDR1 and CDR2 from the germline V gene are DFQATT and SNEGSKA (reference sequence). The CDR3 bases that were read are TGCAGTGCTAGAGCCCCCCCAGGGGGCGGGGTGAACACTGAA. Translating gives CSARAPPGGGVNTE. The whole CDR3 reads CSARAPPGGGVNTEAFF.

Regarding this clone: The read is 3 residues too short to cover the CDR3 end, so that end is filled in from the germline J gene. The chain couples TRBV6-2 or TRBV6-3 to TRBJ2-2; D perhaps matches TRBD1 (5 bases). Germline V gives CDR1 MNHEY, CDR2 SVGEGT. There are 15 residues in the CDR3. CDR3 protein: CASSPTSGWNSPLFF. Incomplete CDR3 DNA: TGTGCCAGCAGTCCCACTTCAGGGTGGAATTCACCG.

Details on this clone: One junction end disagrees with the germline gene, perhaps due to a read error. The CDR3 is CASTLLADQNIQYF. The DNA read from the CDR3 is TGTGCCAGCACCTTACTAGCGGATCAAAACATT. This chain connects TRBV11-2 to TRBJ2-4; 8 bases agree with TRBD2. The CDR3 is cut off 3 residues early in the read; its end comes from the germline J gene. CDR1 and CDR2 from the germline V gene are SGHAT and FQNNGV. This CDR3 spans 14 amino acids.

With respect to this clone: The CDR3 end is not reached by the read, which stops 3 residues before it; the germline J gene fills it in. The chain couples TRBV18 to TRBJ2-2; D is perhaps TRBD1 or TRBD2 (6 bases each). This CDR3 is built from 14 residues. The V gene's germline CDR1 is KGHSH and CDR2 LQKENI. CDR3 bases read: TGTGCCAGCTCTGCGGGACACGGTAATTCACCG. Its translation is CASSAGHGNSP. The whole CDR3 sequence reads CASSAGHGNSPLFF.

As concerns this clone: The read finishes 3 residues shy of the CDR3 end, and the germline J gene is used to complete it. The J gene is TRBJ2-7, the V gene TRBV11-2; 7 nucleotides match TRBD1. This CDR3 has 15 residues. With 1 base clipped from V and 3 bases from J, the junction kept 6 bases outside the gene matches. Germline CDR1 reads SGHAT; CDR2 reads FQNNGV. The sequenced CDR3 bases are TGTGCCAGCAGCTTAGGCCCCCCAGGGGGCTACGAG. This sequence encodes CASSLGPPGGYE. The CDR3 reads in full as CASSLGPPGGYEQYF.

The CDR3 sequence is CSGRRDRGETQYF. The CDR3 DNA, read in part, is TGCAGCGGCCGCCGGGACAGGGGGGAGACC. The chain joins TRBV29-1 to TRBJ2-5; 11 bases are shared with TRBD1. The CDR3 is cut off 3 residues early in the read; its end comes from the germline J gene. Germline-derived CDR1 and CDR2 are SQVTM and ANQGSEA. Trimming removed 7 bases from V and 5 bases from J; junction bases left unmatched: 6. The CDR3 sequence is 13 residues long.

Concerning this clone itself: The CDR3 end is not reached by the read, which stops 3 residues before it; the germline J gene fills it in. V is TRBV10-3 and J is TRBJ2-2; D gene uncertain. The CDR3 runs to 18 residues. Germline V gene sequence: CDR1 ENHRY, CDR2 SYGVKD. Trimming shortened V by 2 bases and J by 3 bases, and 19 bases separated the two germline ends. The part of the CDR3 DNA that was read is TGTGCCATCAGTGAGCAGATTAAAAGGAATCGGGACACCGGGGAG. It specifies CAISEQIKRNRDTGE. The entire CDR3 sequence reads CAISEQIKRNRDTGELFF.

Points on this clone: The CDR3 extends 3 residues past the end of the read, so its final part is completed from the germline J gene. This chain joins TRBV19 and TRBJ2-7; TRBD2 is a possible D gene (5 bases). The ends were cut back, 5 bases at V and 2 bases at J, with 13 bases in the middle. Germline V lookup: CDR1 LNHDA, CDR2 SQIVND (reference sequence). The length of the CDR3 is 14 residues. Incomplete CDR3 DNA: TGTGCCAGTAGTGAGATAGCGAACACCTACGAG. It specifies CASSEIANTYE. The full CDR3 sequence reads CASSEIANTYEQYF.

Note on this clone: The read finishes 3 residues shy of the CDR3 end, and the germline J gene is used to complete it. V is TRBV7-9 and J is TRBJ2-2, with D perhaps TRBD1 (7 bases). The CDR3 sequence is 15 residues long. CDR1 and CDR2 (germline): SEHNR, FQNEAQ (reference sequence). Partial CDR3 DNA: TGTGCCAGCAGCTCCCAGGGGGAAGCGGGTTCACCG. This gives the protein CASSSQGEAGSP. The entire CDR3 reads CASSSQGEAGSPLFF.

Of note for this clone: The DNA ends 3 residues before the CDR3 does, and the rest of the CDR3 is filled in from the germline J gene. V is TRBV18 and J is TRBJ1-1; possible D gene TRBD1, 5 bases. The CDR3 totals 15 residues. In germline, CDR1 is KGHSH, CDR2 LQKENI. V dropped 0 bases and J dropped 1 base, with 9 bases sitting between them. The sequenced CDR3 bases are TGTGCCAGCTCACCACCTGTGGGGGGGAACACTGAA. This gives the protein CASSPPVGGNTE. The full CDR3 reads CASSPPVGGNTEAFF.

The CDR3 sequence: CASRTSGPNNEQFF. The sequenced CDR3 bases are TGTGCCAGTAGGACTAGCGGGCCTAACAATGAG. The chain has TRBV2 and TRBJ2-1; 11 positions match TRBD2. The read is 3 residues too short to cover the CDR3 end, so that end is filled in from the germline J gene. V lost 9 bases and J lost 5; bases outside the gene matches: 6. The CDR3 has 14 residues. Germline CDR1 reads SNHLY; CDR2 reads FYNNEI.

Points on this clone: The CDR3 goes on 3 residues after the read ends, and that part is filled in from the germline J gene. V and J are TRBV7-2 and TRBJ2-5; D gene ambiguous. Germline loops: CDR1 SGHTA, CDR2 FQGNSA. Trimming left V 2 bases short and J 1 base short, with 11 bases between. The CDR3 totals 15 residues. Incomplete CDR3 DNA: TGTGCCAGCAGCTTACAATTGGCATCCCAAGAGACC. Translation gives CASSLQLASQET. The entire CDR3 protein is CASSLQLASQETQYF.

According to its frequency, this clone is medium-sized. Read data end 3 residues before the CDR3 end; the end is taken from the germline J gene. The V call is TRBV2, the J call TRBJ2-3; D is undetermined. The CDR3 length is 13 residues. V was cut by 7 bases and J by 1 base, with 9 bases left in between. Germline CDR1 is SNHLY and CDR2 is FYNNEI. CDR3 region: CASNPTRTDTQYF. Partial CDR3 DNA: TGTGCCAGCAACCCTACCCGCACAGATACG.

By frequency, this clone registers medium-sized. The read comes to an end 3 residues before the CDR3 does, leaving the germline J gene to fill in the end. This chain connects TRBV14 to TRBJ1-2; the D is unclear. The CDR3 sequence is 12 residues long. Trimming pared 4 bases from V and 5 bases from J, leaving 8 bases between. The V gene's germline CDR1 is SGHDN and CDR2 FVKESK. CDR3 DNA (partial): TGTGCCAGCAGCCCGCAACATTATGGC. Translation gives CASSPQHYG. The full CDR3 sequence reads CASSPQHYGYTF.

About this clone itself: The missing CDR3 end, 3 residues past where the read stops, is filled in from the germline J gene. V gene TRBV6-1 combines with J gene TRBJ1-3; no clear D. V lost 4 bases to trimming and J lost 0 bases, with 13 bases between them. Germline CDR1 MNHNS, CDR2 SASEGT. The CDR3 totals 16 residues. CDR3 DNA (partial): TGTGCCAGCAGTGGCCCCTGGACTTACTCTGGAAACACC. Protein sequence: CASSGPWTYSGNT. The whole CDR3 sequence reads CASSGPWTYSGNTIYF.

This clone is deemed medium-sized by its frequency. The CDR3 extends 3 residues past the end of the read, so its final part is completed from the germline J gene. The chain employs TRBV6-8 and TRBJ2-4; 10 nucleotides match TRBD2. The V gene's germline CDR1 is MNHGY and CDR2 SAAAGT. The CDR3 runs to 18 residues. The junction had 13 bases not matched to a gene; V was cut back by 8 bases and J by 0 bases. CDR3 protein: CASPLWLAGGIAKNIQYF. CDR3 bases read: TGTGCCAGCCCTTTGTGGTTAGCGGGGGGTATAGCCAAAAACATT.

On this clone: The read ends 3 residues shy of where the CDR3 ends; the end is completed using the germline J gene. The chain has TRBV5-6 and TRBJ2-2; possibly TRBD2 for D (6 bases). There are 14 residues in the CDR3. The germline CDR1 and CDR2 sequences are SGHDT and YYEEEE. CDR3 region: CASSWTNPPHGLFF. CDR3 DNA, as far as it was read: TGTGCCAGCAGCTGGACTAACCCTCCCCATGGG.

CDR3 residues: CSASTGGHGANVLTF. The part of the CDR3 DNA that was read is TGCAGTGCTTCGACAGGGGGCCACGGGGCCAACGTC. The chain couples TRBV20-1 to TRBJ2-6; 10 bases align to TRBD1. The sequenced fragment ends 3 residues before the CDR3 boundary, so the rest is inferred from the germline J gene. Germline V gene data show CDR1 as DFQATT and CDR2 as SNEGSKA (reference sequence). V was clipped by 5 bases and J by 4 bases; unmatched bases: 5. The CDR3 contains 15 residues.

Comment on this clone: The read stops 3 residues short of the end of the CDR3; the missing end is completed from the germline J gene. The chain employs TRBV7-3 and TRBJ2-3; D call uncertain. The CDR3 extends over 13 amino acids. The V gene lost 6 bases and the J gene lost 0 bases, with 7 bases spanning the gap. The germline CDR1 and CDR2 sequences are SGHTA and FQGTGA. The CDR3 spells CASSFSSTDTQYF. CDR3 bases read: TGTGCCAGCAGTTTTAGTAGCACAGATACG.

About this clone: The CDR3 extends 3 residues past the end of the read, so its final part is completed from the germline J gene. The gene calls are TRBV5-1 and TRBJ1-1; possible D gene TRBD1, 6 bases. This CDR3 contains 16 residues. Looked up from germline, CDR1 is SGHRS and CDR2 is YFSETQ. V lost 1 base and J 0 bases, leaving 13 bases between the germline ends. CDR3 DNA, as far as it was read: TGCGCCAGCAGCTTGTGGGGGGGCCCCATGAACACTGAA. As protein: CASSLWGGPMNTE. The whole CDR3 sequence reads CASSLWGGPMNTEAFF.

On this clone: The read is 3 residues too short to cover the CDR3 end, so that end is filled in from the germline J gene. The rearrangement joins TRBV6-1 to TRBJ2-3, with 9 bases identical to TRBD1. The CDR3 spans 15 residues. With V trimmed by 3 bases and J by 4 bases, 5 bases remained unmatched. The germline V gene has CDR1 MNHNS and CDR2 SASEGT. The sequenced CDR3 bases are TGTGCCAGCAGTGATGCGACAGGGGGAGCAGATACG. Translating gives CASSDATGGADT. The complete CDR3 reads CASSDATGGADTQYF.

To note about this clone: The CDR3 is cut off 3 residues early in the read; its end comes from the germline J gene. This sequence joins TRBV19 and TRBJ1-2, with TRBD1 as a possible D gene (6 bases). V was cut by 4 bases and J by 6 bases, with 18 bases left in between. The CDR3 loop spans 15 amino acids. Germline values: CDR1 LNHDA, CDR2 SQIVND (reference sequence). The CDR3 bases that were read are TGTGCCAGTAGTAATAGCCGGGACAAGAGGGATGGC. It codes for CASSNSRDKRDG. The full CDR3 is CASSNSRDKRDGYTF. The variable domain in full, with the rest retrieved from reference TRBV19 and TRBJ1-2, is DGGITQSPKYLFRKEGQNVTLSCEQNLNHDAMYWYRQDPGQGLRLIYYSQIVNDFQKGDIAEGYSVSREKKESFPLTVTSAQKNPTAFYLCASSNSRDKRDGYTFGSGTRLTVV.

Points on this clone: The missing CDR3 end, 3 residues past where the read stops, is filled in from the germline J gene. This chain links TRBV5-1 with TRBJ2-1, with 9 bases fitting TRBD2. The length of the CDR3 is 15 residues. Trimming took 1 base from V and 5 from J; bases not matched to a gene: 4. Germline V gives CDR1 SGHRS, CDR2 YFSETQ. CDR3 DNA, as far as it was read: TGCGCCAGCAGCTTGCGGGTAGCGGGGGACAATGAG. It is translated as CASSLRVAGDNE. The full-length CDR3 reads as CASSLRVAGDNEQFF.

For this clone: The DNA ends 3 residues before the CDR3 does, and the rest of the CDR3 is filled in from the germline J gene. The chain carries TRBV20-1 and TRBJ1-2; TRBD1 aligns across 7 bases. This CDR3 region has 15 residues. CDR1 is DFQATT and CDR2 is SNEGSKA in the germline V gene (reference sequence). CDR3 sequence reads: CSPRGEGQGTDTYTF. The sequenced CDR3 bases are TGCAGTCCCAGGGGGGAGGGCCAGGGGACAGATACC.